These T cell receptor beta chains were read from a single sample in a study of blood T cell repertoires in COVID-19. The table came from immunoSEQ multiplex PCR; TCRdb's copy has only in-frame clones and leaves some out. The sample consists of tens of thousands of clones, over 65% of them appearing once. The specimen sequenced was peripheral blood. Receptors originate from a human donor in a cohort sampled during active COVID-19. CDR3s include the opening cysteine and the closing phenylalanine or tryptophan. Fields, in order: V gene, clone size, J gene, CDR3 length, D gene, CDR3 DNA, CDR3 protein. The D gene is left open where the match is weak. Clone size is not always given. Where it is, it says once, few, many or a class for expanded clones.

TRBV5-1	NA	TRBJ2-2	15	NA	TGCGCCAGCAGGGACTTGCCGACGAACACCGGGGAGCTGTTTTTT	CASRDLPTNTGELFF
TRBV7-2	NA	TRBJ2-3	14	NA	TGTGCCAGCAGCCCGGGACTTAACACAGATACGCAGTATTTT	CASSPGLNTDTQYF
TRBV12-2	once	TRBJ1-5	14	NA	TGTGCAAGTCGCTTCGACATTAGCAATCAGCCCCAGCATTTT	CASRFDISNQPQHF
TRBV7-2	NA	TRBJ1-2	15	TRBD1	TGTGCCAGCAGCGACGGGATAACAGGGGCTCGGGGCTACACCTTC	CASSDGITGARGYTF
TRBV19	NA	TRBJ2-5	14	NA	TGTGCCAGTAGTATGGCGCGGCTCCAAGAGACCCAGTACTTC	CASSMARLQETQYF
TRBV6-5	NA	TRBJ2-7	14	NA	TGTGCCAGCCTCCGAACTACAGGGTCGGGTGAGCAGTACTTC	CASLRTTGSGEQYF
TRBV24-1	NA	TRBJ2-3	15	TRBD1	TGTGCCACCAGTGATTACAGGGGCGGAGGAGATACGCAGTATTTT	CATSDYRGGGDTQYF
TRBV21-1	NA	TRBJ2-7	18	NA	TGTGCCAGCAGCAAAGGCGCGACTAGCGGGAGGACCCCATACGAGCAGTACTTC	CASSKGATSGRTPYEQYF
TRBV6-5	NA	TRBJ2-7	14	NA	TGTGCCACCAAAAAACTTAGCGAAAACTACGAGCAGTACTTC	CATKKLSENYEQYF
TRBV9	NA	TRBJ2-4	15	TRBD1	TGTGCCAGCAGCACAACCGGGACAGGCTCGAACATTCAGTACTTC	CASSTTGTGSNIQYF
TRBV28	once	TRBJ2-7	12	NA	TGTGCCAGCAGTTTATACCCCAGCGAGCAGTACTTC	CASSLYPSEQYF
TRBV5-3	NA	TRBJ1-4	15	TRBD1	TGTGCCAGAAGCTTGGCCCCCGACAGGGATGAAAAACTGTTTTTT	CARSLAPDRDEKLFF
TRBV5-1	once	TRBJ2-1	14	TRBD1	TGCGCCAGCAGCTTGGGGGACAGCTACAATGAGCAGTTCTTC	CASSLGDSYNEQFF
TRBV18	NA	TRBJ2-7	15	NA	TGTGCCAGCTCACCACCGGCGGGTCCTCCGAGAGAGCAGTACTTC	CASSPPAGPPREQYF
TRBV2	NA	TRBJ1-5	16	TRBD1	TGTGCCAGCAGTGCCGGACAGGGGTGGTTCGATCAGCCCCAGCATTTT	CASSAGQGWFDQPQHF
TRBV5-1	NA	TRBJ2-5	15	NA	TGCGCCAGCAGCCCGGCGGGCGGGCCTCAAGAGACCCAGTACTTC	CASSPAGGPQETQYF
TRBV27	NA	TRBJ2-2	14	TRBD1	TGTGCCAGCAGTTCCAGGGACAGGGTTGGGGAGCTGTTTTTT	CASSSRDRVGELFF
TRBV10-3	NA	TRBJ1-1	14	NA	TGTGCCATCAGTGTCAAGGGGGAGAGCACTGAAGCTTTCTTT	CAISVKGESTEAFF
TRBV4-2	NA	TRBJ1-5	13	NA	TGTGCCAGCAGCCAAGATCTTAGTCAGCCCCAGCATTTT	CASSQDLSQPQHF
TRBV4-1	NA	TRBJ2-7	17	TRBD2	TGCGCCAGCAGCCGCGCAGGGAGCGGGGGAAACCCCTACGAGCAGTACTTC	CASSRAGSGGNPYEQYF
TRBV11-2	NA	TRBJ2-5	13	NA	TGTGCCAGCAGCTTTTCCCCCATCTTACAGGGACACTTC	CASSFSPILQGHF
TRBV20-1	NA	TRBJ2-2	13	NA	TGCAGTGCTAGTAACAGAAACACCGGGGAGCTGTTTTTT	CSASNRNTGELFF
TRBV7-9	once	TRBJ1-3	18	NA	TGTGCCAGCAGCTTTTTCGGGAGGATTGGCCGCTCTGGAAACACCATATATTTT	CASSFFGRIGRSGNTIYF
TRBV30	NA	TRBJ1-3	13	NA	TGTGCCTGGTCCGGGAACTCTGGAAACACCATATATTTT	CAWSGNSGNTIYF
TRBV11-2	NA	TRBJ2-5	13	NA	TGTGCCAGCAGCTCCGGGACTCTAGAGACCCAGTACTTC	CASSSGTLETQYF
TRBV18	NA	TRBJ2-7	15	NA	TGTGCCAGCTCACCGCCAGGGGGGAGCTCCTACGAGCAGTACTTC	CASSPPGGSSYEQYF
TRBV29-1	NA	TRBJ1-1	13	NA	TGCAGCGTTGACTTGGAGGGGAACACTGAAGCTTTCTTT	CSVDLEGNTEAFF
TRBV5-4	NA	TRBJ2-3	17	TRBD2	TGTGCCAGCAGCTCCGGACTAGCGGGGGGCCTCACAGATACGCAGTATTTT	CASSSGLAGGLTDTQYF
TRBV11-1	NA	TRBJ1-2	14	NA	TGTGCCAGCAGCTCCCGACTAGGGAACTATGGCTACACCTTC	CASSSRLGNYGYTF
TRBV2	NA	TRBJ1-4	15	TRBD1	TGTGCCAGCAGTGGGACAGGGCCAGGGGGCGGGAAACTGTTTTTT	CASSGTGPGGGKLFF
TRBV7-2	once	TRBJ2-1	18	TRBD2	TGTGCCAGCAGCCTCCGCTTTCCGGGACTAGGGAAAGGGGATGAGCAGTTCTTC	CASSLRFPGLGKGDEQFF
TRBV7-2	NA	TRBJ2-7	15	NA	TGTGCCAGCAGCTTAATATTCGGGAACAATTACGAGCAGTACTTC	CASSLIFGNNYEQYF
TRBV5-1	NA	TRBJ1-6	14	TRBD1	TGCGCCAGCAGCTTGGGGGACAGGGGTTCACCCCTCCACTTT	CASSLGDRGSPLHF
TRBV29-1	NA	TRBJ2-6	17	TRBD2	TGCAGCGTTGTATGGGCTAGCGGGAACTTGGGGGCCAACGTCCTGACTTTC	CSVVWASGNLGANVLTF
TRBV13	NA	TRBJ1-6	16	TRBD1	TGTGCCAGCAGCTTAGGCGTGTACAGGGGGAATTCACCCCTCCACTTT	CASSLGVYRGNSPLHF
TRBV20-1	once	TRBJ2-3	15	NA	TGCAGTGCTAGTAGGCGGGACTCAGGCACAGATACGCAGTATTTT	CSASRRDSGTDTQYF
TRBV6-6	NA	TRBJ2-2	13	NA	TGTGCCAGTTCAACAGCGAACACCGGGGAGCTGTTTTTT	CASSTANTGELFF
TRBV5-1	NA	TRBJ1-2	16	NA	TGCGCCAGCAGCTTTGGCGGAGGGGCGACTAACTATGGCTACACCTTC	CASSFGGGATNYGYTF
TRBV19	NA	TRBJ1-5	15	TRBD1	TGTGCCAGTAGTATCCTACAGGGGAGTAATCAGCCCCAGCATTTT	CASSILQGSNQPQHF
TRBV9	few	TRBJ2-5	14	NA	TGTGCCAGCAGCGTCGGAGGGGCTTGGGAGACCCAGTACTTC	CASSVGGAWETQYF
TRBV5-6	NA	TRBJ2-7	14	NA	TGTGCCAGCAGCTTGAAAGGTGCAGGGCCCAGGGAGTACTTC	CASSLKGAGPREYF
TRBV12-3/TRBV12-4	NA	TRBJ2-7	13	TRBD1	TGTGCCAGCAGTTTAGAACAGGGGGCCCGATTGGACTTC	CASSLEQGARLDF
TRBV3-1/TRBV3-2	NA	TRBJ2-7	14	TRBD2	TGTGCCAGCAGCGAAACGGGACTATCCTACGAGCAGTACTTC	CASSETGLSYEQYF
TRBV5-1	NA	TRBJ2-6	17	NA	TGCGCCAGCAGCTTGGGGGAGCGGAGCTCTGGGGCCAACGTCCTGACTTTC	CASSLGERSSGANVLTF
TRBV5-1	NA	TRBJ2-5	13	TRBD2	TGCGCCAGCACCCTAGCGGGGAAAGAGACCCAGTACTTC	CASTLAGKETQYF
TRBV5-8	NA	TRBJ2-2	15	NA	TGTGCCAGCAGCTATGACAGGAGCCTGACCGGGGAGCTGTTTTTT	CASSYDRSLTGELFF
TRBV5-1	NA	TRBJ2-1	16	TRBD2	TGCGCCAGCAGCTTAGGACGGGGGGGCCACTCGAATGAGCAGTTCTTC	CASSLGRGGHSNEQFF
TRBV7-7	medium-sized	TRBJ2-1	16	NA	TGTGCTAGCAGCTTAAGTGTCGGTACCTCCTACAATGAGCAGTTCTTC	CASSLSVGTSYNEQFF
TRBV18	NA	TRBJ2-7	15	NA	TGTGCCAGCTCACCCTGGGCAGGGGCCACCTACGAGCAGTACTTC	CASSPWAGATYEQYF
TRBV5-4	few	TRBJ2-7	15	NA	TGTGCCAGCAGCTTGATCAACAGGGAGTCCTACGAGCAGTACTTC	CASSLINRESYEQYF
TRBV18	NA	TRBJ2-7	14	NA	TGTGCCAGCTCCCTTCTCGGGGGAACCTACGAGCAGTACTTC	CASSLLGGTYEQYF
TRBV6-4	NA	TRBJ2-3	15	TRBD2	TGTGCCAGCAGACGGACTAGCGGTAACACAGATACGCAGTATTTT	CASRRTSGNTDTQYF
TRBV9	NA	TRBJ2-3	15	NA	TGTGCCAGCAGCGTAGTAAGTGGGGCCGGAATTACGCAGTATTTT	CASSVVSGAGITQYF
TRBV19	NA	TRBJ2-2	13	NA	TGTGCCAGTATTTCCGTTAACACCGGGGAGCTGTTTTTT	CASISVNTGELFF
TRBV10-1	NA	TRBJ2-7	14	TRBD1	TGCGCCAGCAGTCCGGGACAGGCCTCCTACGAGCAGTACTTC	CASSPGQASYEQYF
TRBV6-5	NA	TRBJ2-3	15	TRBD2	TGTGCCAGCAGCCTCCTAGCGGGAGGCACAGATACGCAGTATTTT	CASSLLAGGTDTQYF
TRBV28	NA	TRBJ2-7	13	TRBD1	TGTGCCAGCAGTTCCACAGGGGAAGACGAGCAGTACTTC	CASSSTGEDEQYF
TRBV4-2	NA	TRBJ2-5	15	NA	TGTGCCAGCAGCCCCTATATAACCCCCTTGGAGACCCAGTACTTC	CASSPYITPLETQYF
TRBV7-3	NA	TRBJ1-3	16	NA	TGTGCCAGCAGCTTAAACCCAGGAATGAGTGGAAACACCATATATTTT	CASSLNPGMSGNTIYF